Listed below are T cell receptor beta chains from one sample, sequenced in a study of response to subunit inactivated influenza vaccine. From the RT-PCR reads, TCRdb called clonotypes with MiXCR, one entry per CDR3 protein. This sample has fewer than 600,000 distinct CDR3 sequences, with 6% to 9% found just once. This sample comprised PBMCs from blood, obtained 23 months after vaccination. These receptors all stem from a man aged 50 to 69 who received an inactivated influenza vaccine. CDR3s include the opening cysteine and the closing phenylalanine or tryptophan. The order of the fields is J gene, clone size, V gene, D gene, CDR3 length, CDR3 protein, CDR3 DNA. A D gene is named only where the DNA matches it firmly. The size of a clone is reported for some rows only, either as once, few or many, or as a class for expanded clones.

j_gene: TRBJ1-2
abundance: few
v_gene: TRBV29-1
d_gene: -
len: 15
CDR3aa: CSVEDRKRGFYGYTF
CDR3nt: TGCAGCGTTGAAGATCGGAAAAGGGGTTTCTATGGCTACACCTTC

j_gene: TRBJ1-2
abundance: few
v_gene: TRBV7-8
d_gene: TRBD1
len: 14
CDR3aa: CASSLTGDRYGYTF
CDR3nt: TGTGCCAGCAGCCTAACAGGGGATCGGTATGGCTACACCTTC

j_gene: TRBJ2-3
abundance: -
v_gene: TRBV7-8
d_gene: -
len: 15
CDR3aa: CASSLGRQDTDTQYF
CDR3nt: TGTGCCAGCAGCTTAGGAAGACAGGACACAGATACGCAGTATTTT

j_gene: TRBJ2-2
abundance: -
v_gene: TRBV12-5
d_gene: -
len: 15
CDR3aa: CASGLGGVNTGELFF
CDR3nt: TGTGCTAGTGGTTTGGGAGGGGTGAACACCGGGGAGCTGTTTTTT

j_gene: TRBJ1-1
abundance: few
v_gene: TRBV25-1
d_gene: -
len: 15
CDR3aa: CASSDTGRRNTEAFF
CDR3nt: TGTGCCAGCAGTGATACTGGGCGAAGGAACACTGAAGCTTTCTTT

j_gene: TRBJ2-1
abundance: -
v_gene: TRBV20-1
d_gene: -
len: 13
CDR3aa: CSVLGISYNEQFF
CDR3nt: TGCAGTGTCTTGGGGATTTCCTACAATGAGCAGTTCTTC

j_gene: TRBJ2-1
abundance: -
v_gene: TRBV28
d_gene: TRBD2
len: 16
CDR3aa: CASSPPSSGRYNEQFF
CDR3nt: TGTGCCAGCAGTCCTCCCTCTAGCGGGAGGTACAATGAGCAGTTCTTC

j_gene: TRBJ2-1
abundance: few
v_gene: TRBV28
d_gene: TRBD2
len: 15
CDR3aa: CASSLGTSGENEQFF
CDR3nt: TGTGCCAGCAGTTTGGGGACTAGCGGGGAGAATGAGCAGTTCTTC

j_gene: TRBJ2-1
abundance: many
v_gene: TRBV6-6
d_gene: -
len: 13
CDR3aa: CASHPTENNEQFF
CDR3nt: TGTGCCAGCCACCCGACAGAAAACAATGAGCAGTTCTTC

j_gene: TRBJ2-3
abundance: many
v_gene: TRBV5-1
d_gene: -
len: 15
CDR3aa: CASRKGGTSTDTQYF
CDR3nt: TGCGCCAGCAGGAAGGGCGGGACTAGCACAGATACGCAGTATTTT

j_gene: TRBJ2-3
abundance: many
v_gene: TRBV11-2
d_gene: TRBD2
len: 17
CDR3aa: CASSAPRTSGGADTQYF
CDR3nt: TGTGCCAGCAGCGCCCCCCGGACTAGCGGGGGGGCAGATACGCAGTATTTT

j_gene: TRBJ2-7
abundance: many
v_gene: TRBV10-3
d_gene: -
len: 15
CDR3aa: CAIRPGHIIGDEQYF
CDR3nt: TGTGCCATCAGGCCGGGACACATAATCGGGGACGAGCAGTACTTC

j_gene: TRBJ1-1
abundance: -
v_gene: TRBV30
d_gene: -
len: 13
CDR3aa: CAWSATGSTEAFF
CDR3nt: TGTGCCTGGAGTGCTACAGGTAGCACTGAAGCTTTCTTT